The 18 T cell receptor beta chains below come from one sample, sequenced in a study of blood T cells in healthy people across ages. Combining a sample-barcoded 5' primer with a J-beta primer mix, a second PCR ran for roughly 6 to 12 cycles. MiXCR, run by TCRdb on the 5' RACE reads, gives a single entry per CDR3 protein. This sample has 1.5 million to 2 million distinct CDR3 sequences; 28% occur once, and the top ten carry 7.7%. Sequenced sample: blood. These receptors were obtained from a young woman in good health.

This clonotype was recorded a few times. The chain has TRBV29-1 and TRBJ2-3; the match to TRBD2 covers 8 bases. Unmatched junction bases numbered 6, after V lost 3 bases and J lost 4 bases. The CDR3 totals 14 residues. The germline V gene has CDR1 SQVTM and CDR2 ANQGSEA. The CDR3 here is CSVEREVGPDTQYF. The CDR3 bases are TGCAGCGTTGAGCGGGAGGTCGGACCAGATACGCAGTATTTT.

The chain combines TRBV12-3 or TRBV12-4 with TRBJ1-1, with TRBD1 as a possible D gene (6 bases). The V and J ends lost 6 bases and 1 base respectively, with 15 bases between them. This CDR3 comprises 15 residues. The DNA for the CDR3 is TGTGCCAGCAGCCCTGGGTTAGGGGGGAACACTGAAGCTTTCTTT. Its translation: CASSPGLGGNTEAFF.

This chain joins TRBV7-2 and TRBJ1-5; D is uncertain. The CDR3 runs to 14 residues. Germline-derived CDR1 and CDR2 are SGHTA and FQGNSA. The V end was cut by 1 base, the J end by 5 bases, with 9 bases between. CDR3 sequence (DNA): TGTGCCAGCAGCTTAGTGGTAGGGTATCAGCCCCAGCATTTT. Translation gives CASSLVVGYQPQHF.

This clonotype was seen only a few times. The chain couples TRBV29-1 to TRBJ1-1; maybe TRBD1 (5 bases). CDR1 and CDR2 (germline): SQVTM, ANQGSEA. Trimming left V 6 bases short and J 1 base short, with 15 bases between. The CDR3 is made up of 14 amino acids. This CDR3 reads CSVEGTSWNTEAFF. In DNA, the CDR3 is TGCAGCGTCGAGGGGACTTCCTGGAACACTGAAGCTTTCTTT.

The chain employs TRBV10-3 and TRBJ1-2; 11 bases fit TRBD1. Germline V gives CDR1 ENHRY, CDR2 SYGVKD. The CDR3 extends over 17 amino acids. V gave up 1 base and J gave up 2 bases; unmatched junction bases: 6. The CDR3 loop reads CAISELTGTGGNYGYTF. CDR3 DNA: TGTGCCATCAGTGAGTTAACCGGGACAGGGGGGAACTATGGCTACACCTTC.

This clonotype appeared a few times. The rearrangement joins TRBV6-5 to TRBJ2-3; perhaps TRBD1 as D (5 bases). Germline loops: CDR1 MNHEY, CDR2 SVGAGI. The V and J ends lost 3 bases and 0 bases respectively, with 10 bases between them. The CDR3 covers 15 residues. CDR3: CASSYGAGSTDTQYF. The CDR3 DNA reads as TGTGCCAGCAGTTATGGGGCAGGGAGCACAGATACGCAGTATTTT.

In regard to this clonotype: At one boundary the junction diverges from the germline segment, which might be a read error. The chain carries TRBV5-4 and TRBJ1-1; D not resolved. The CDR3 runs to 12 residues. Germline V gene data show CDR1 as SGHNT and CDR2 as YYREEE (reference sequence). The CDR3 protein is CVSSLSNTEAFF. The CDR3 region has the DNA TGTGTCAGCAGCTTGTCAAACACTGAAGCTTTCTTT.

V usage is TRBV28 and J usage is TRBJ2-5; 8 bases fit TRBD1. Germline CDR1 is MDHEN and CDR2 is SYDVKM. The trim removed 5 bases at V and 7 bases at J, leaving 12 bases unmatched. The CDR3 covers 15 residues. The CDR3 protein is CASSPWTGKKGTQYF. DNA for the CDR3: TGTGCCAGCAGTCCTTGGACAGGGAAGAAAGGGACCCAGTACTTC.

This chain connects TRBV18 to TRBJ1-1; 7 bases agree with TRBD1. Germline CDR1 and CDR2: KGHSH and LQKENI. This CDR3 region has 13 residues. V lost 6 bases, J lost 1 base, and 2 bases stayed unmatched. CDR3 loop: CASSGQQNTEAFF. CDR3 nucleotide sequence: TGTGCCAGCTCGGGACAGCAGAACACTGAAGCTTTCTTT.

This clonotype turned up a few times. The CDR3, as DNA: TGTGCCAGCAGTCCGGCCGAGACAATTACGCCCCAGCATTTT. It translates to CASSPAETITPQHF. This chain uses TRBV28 with TRBJ1-5, with D unresolved. Trimming pared 5 bases from V and 9 bases from J, leaving 17 bases between. Germline CDR1 reads MDHEN; CDR2 reads SYDVKM. CDR3 length equals 14 residues.

This clonotype is a singleton in its sample. The V and J genes are TRBV20-1 and TRBJ2-4; D not resolved. Trimming took off 6 bases at V and 13 bases at J, with 25 bases between the two ends. The CDR3 totals 14 residues. CDR1 DFQATT and CDR2 SNEGSKA come from the germline V gene (reference sequence). In DNA form, the CDR3 reads TGCAGTGCCCAAATAGGCACCCAAAACAATGAGCAGTACTTC. Translating gives CSAQIGTQNNEQYF.

This clonotype was counted at least ten times. The V call is TRBV7-2, the J call TRBJ2-1; D remains ambiguous. V gave up 1 base and J gave up 10 bases, with 8 bases separating them. CDR3 size: 12 residues. Germline CDR1 reads SGHTA; CDR2 reads FQGNSA. The CDR3 sequence: CASSLVLFEQFF. DNA of the CDR3: TGTGCCAGCAGCTTAGTTCTATTCGAGCAGTTCTTC.

The genes are TRBV11-2 and TRBJ2-7; 7 bases map to TRBD2. CDR1 is SGHAT, CDR2 FQNNGV, per germline. The CDR3 consists of 17 residues. V trimming: 4 bases; J trimming: 4 bases; junction bases outside the gene matches: 16. The CDR3 here is CASSSPKPGLRDYEQYF. The CDR3 DNA is TGTGCCAGCAGCTCGCCCAAGCCGGGACTAAGAGATTACGAGCAGTACTTC.

As concerns this clonotype: The CDR3 end shows no conserved phenylalanine or tryptophan, and so a read error is likely. The chain couples TRBV5-1 to TRBJ2-7; 12 nucleotides align to TRBD1. V lost 4 bases, J lost 3 bases, and 2 bases stayed unmatched. CDR1 is SGHRS, CDR2 YFSETQ, per germline. The length of the CDR3 is 14 residues. The CDR3 bases are TGCGCCAGCAGCGGGACAGGGGGCGGCTACGAGCAGTACAAC. Encoded protein: CASSGTGGGYEQYN.

For this clonotype: One end of the junction fails to match germline, which may point to a read error. The rearrangement links TRBV12-3 or TRBV12-4 to TRBJ1-5; D unresolved. The CDR3 consists of 13 residues. DNA of the CDR3: TGTGCCGGCAGTTTTGGGAGCAATCAGCCCCAGCATTTT. The encoded protein is CAGSFGSNQPQHF.

This clonotype has just a few counts. The gene calls are TRBV7-2 and TRBJ2-7; 14 bases are shared with TRBD2. The germline CDR1 and CDR2 sequences are SGHTA and FQGNSA. Trimming removed 5 bases from V and 12 bases from J; junction bases left unmatched: 6. This CDR3 contains 13 residues. The CDR3: CASSQGLAGVVYF. Written as DNA, the CDR3 is TGTGCCAGCAGCCAGGGACTAGCGGGAGTCGTGTACTTC.

This clonotype has just a few counts. The chain carries TRBV20-1 and TRBJ2-6, with 7 bases matching TRBD2. V lost 2 bases to trimming and J lost 1 base; unmatched junction nucleotides: 5. CDR1 is DFQATT, CDR2 SNEGSKA, per germline (reference sequence). CDR3 length equals 16 residues. The CDR3 loop reads CSARSAGESGANVLTF. In DNA, the CDR3 is TGCAGTGCTAGATCCGCGGGGGAGTCTGGGGCCAACGTCCTGACTTTC.

This clonotype was recorded once. The rearrangement joins TRBV2 to TRBJ2-3; 8 nucleotides match TRBD2. CDR3 size: 16 residues. The ends lost 6 bases at V and 3 bases at J; junction bases unmatched: 11. Germline CDR1 is SNHLY and CDR2 is FYNNEI. CDR3 in amino acids: CASRPYSGVKTDTQYF. In nucleotides, the CDR3 is TGTGCCAGCAGGCCTTATAGCGGGGTGAAGACAGATACGCAGTATTTT. Drawing the rest from reference TRBV2 and TRBJ2-3, the complete variable domain is EPEVTQTPSHQVTQMGQEVILRCVPISNHLYFYWYRQILGQKVEFLVSFYNNEISEKSEIFDDQFSVERPDGSNFTLKIRSTKLEDSAMYFCASRPYSGVKTDTQYFGPGTRLTVL.